This TCR beta chain is from a study of blood T cells in healthy people across ages. This clonotype was counted at least ten times. A second PCR, run for about 7 to 11 cycles, used a sample-barcoded 5' primer plus a J-beta primer mix. Via MiXCR, TCRdb re-called the 5' RACE reads, giving one row per CDR3 protein. The sample holds 1.6 million or so distinct CDR3 sequences, roughly a third seen once. Germline CDR1 and CDR2: MRHNA and SNTAGT. The CDR3 consists of 13 residues. V was pared by 6 bases and J by 4 bases, with 11 bases between. The sample was blood. The gene calls are TRBV6-4 and TRBJ2-3; D unresolved. This clonotype was obtained from a woman younger than 45 in good health. CDR3 residues: CASSLRMSDTQYF. The CDR3, as DNA: TGTGCCAGCAGCCTAAGGATGTCAGATACGCAGTATTTT.